This T cell receptor (beta chain) was profiled in a study of blood T cell repertoires in COVID-19. The wider study: The United States, Italy and Spain were the sources of the acute and convalescent COVID-19 samples. PBMCs, B-cell-depleted T cells, or T cells were the source of the cDNA or gDNA that made up the material.

Losses at the gene ends were 6 bases for V and 0 bases for J; bases not matched to a gene: 5. In germline, CDR1 is LNHDA, CDR2 SQIVND (reference sequence). The CDR3 sequence is 15 residues long. Data came from immunoSEQ multiplex PCR; TCRdb stores just in-frame clones and leaves some out. The sample has about 49,000 clones; around 86% are singletons. This clone was counted between two and nine times. Seattle researchers signed up patients amid active infection and tracked them longitudinally. The V and J genes are TRBV19 and TRBJ2-7; 10 positions match TRBD2. The sample taken for sequencing was peripheral blood. The TCR was taken from a woman older than 75 with COVID-19, enrolled during active disease. The CDR3: CASRETSGYSYEQYF. CDR3 DNA sequence: TGTGCCAGTAGGGAGACTAGCGGGTACTCCTACGAGCAGTACTTC.